This T cell receptor beta chain appears in the sequencing data of a study of blood T cell repertoires in COVID-19. Study-level information: There were acute and convalescent COVID-19 samples, and they came from the United States, Italy and Spain.

Patients of the Seattle cohort, enrolled during active infection, were followed longitudinally. This CDR3 is 14 amino acids long. CDR1 MNHNY and CDR2 SVGAGI come from the germline V gene (reference sequence). Trimming took off 7 bases at V and 0 bases at J, with 13 bases between the two ends. Original analysis: How many nucleated cells were present was estimated from reference gene primer amplification. Sequenced by immunoSEQ multiplex PCR; TCRdb stores in-frame clones only, minus some. The V and J calls and clone size are taken from that table; D and trimming were inferred from the DNA. The table lists a few hundred thousand clones, over 75% of them singletons.

The chain uses TRBV6-6 and TRBJ2-7; perhaps TRBD2 as D (5 bases). This TCR derives from a woman in her seventies with COVID-19, enrolled during active disease. The sequencing input was peripheral blood. The CDR3 DNA is TGTGCCAGCAAGAACGGCGGGCACTCCTACGAGCAGTACTTC. Translated, it gives CASKNGGHSYEQYF.